The 23 T cell receptor beta chains presented below share a single source sample, sequenced in a study of early T cells in non-severe SARS-CoV-2 infection. TCRdb passed the 5' RACE reads through MiXCR, listing each CDR3 protein once. The sample has fewer than 70,000 distinct CDR3 sequences, roughly 4.6% seen once. This specimen consisted of whole blood, obtained at baseline. These receptors were taken from an adult who was a healthcare worker with PCR-confirmed SARS-CoV-2 infection or an uninfected control (not recorded which). The donor label of this sample is uncertain.

The genes are TRBV27 and TRBJ2-4; 7 nucleotides agree with TRBD2. The CDR3 extends over 16 amino acids. With V trimmed by 4 bases and J by 0 bases, 6 bases remained unmatched. Germline V gene sequence: CDR1 MNHEY, CDR2 SMNVEV (reference sequence). CDR3 sequence (DNA): TGTGCCAGCAGTTCGCCGGGGGGACTAGCCAAAAACATTCAGTACTTC. Translating gives CASSSPGGLAKNIQYF.

This chain connects TRBV4-1 to TRBJ2-2; D unresolved. Germline V gene data show CDR1 as MGHRA and CDR2 as YSYEKL. Trimming cost V 1 base and J 6 bases, with 15 bases left between them. The CDR3 loop spans 16 amino acids. The CDR3 sequence is CASSQANLVSAGELFF. Written as DNA, the CDR3 is TGCGCCAGCAGCCAAGCAAATCTAGTCAGTGCCGGGGAGCTGTTTTTT.

This clonotype was found a few times. The V and J genes are TRBV28 and TRBJ2-3; TRBD2 aligns across 7 bases. The CDR3 spans 18 residues. CDR1 MDHEN and CDR2 SYDVKM come from the germline V gene. V trimming: 1 base; J trimming: 0 bases; junction bases outside the gene matches: 10. CDR3 DNA sequence: TGTGCCAGCAGTTTATATCAAAGCGGGGTTACTAGCACAGATACGCAGTATTTT. Amino acid sequence: CASSLYQSGVTSTDTQYF.

Ten or more counts support this clonotype. This sequence joins TRBV10-1 and TRBJ1-2; the D is unclear. Germline values: CDR1 WNHNN, CDR2 SYGVQD (reference sequence). There are 9 residues in the CDR3. Deletions cut 7 bases from V and 3 bases from J, with 0 bases between. The CDR3 region is CASNYGYTF. The CDR3 DNA is TGCGCCAGCAACTATGGCTACACCTTC.

The chain is built from TRBV20-1 and TRBJ1-2; 8 bases are shared with TRBD1. The CDR3 length is 13 residues. V lost 6 bases, J lost 0 bases, and 3 bases stayed unmatched. The germline gives CDR1 DFQATT, CDR2 SNEGSKA (reference sequence). CDR3 nucleotides: TGCAGTGCAACGGACAGGGCTAACTATGGCTACACCTTC. The encoded protein is CSATDRANYGYTF.

The table lists this clonotype with a few counts. V is TRBV2 and J is TRBJ1-5; 9 bases are a match to TRBD1. The CDR3 consists of 14 residues. The V segment lost 10 bases and the J segment 5 bases; nucleotides outside the gene matches: 9. Germline CDR1 reads SNHLY; CDR2 reads FYNNEI. The DNA for the CDR3 is TGTGCCACCCAGGGACAGGGTGTGCATCAGCCCCAGCATTTT. Residues: CATQGQGVHQPQHF.

This clonotype has ten or more counts. The junction and the germline gene differ at one end; a read error may be behind it. The rearrangement uses TRBV7-7 and TRBJ2-1; tentative D call: TRBD2 (6 bases). Germline CDR1 reads SSHAT; CDR2 reads FNYEAQ (reference sequence). There are 17 residues in the CDR3. The CDR3 DNA follows: TGTGCTAGCAGCCCACGCAATCCGGGACTCCACTACAATGAGCAGTTCTTC. It encodes CASSPRNPGLHYNEQFF.

This clonotype was recorded at least ten times. The chain couples TRBV7-2 to TRBJ1-2; D possibly corresponds to TRBD1 (5 bases). The germline V gene has CDR1 SGHTA and CDR2 FQGNSA. CDR3 size: 14 residues. V was clipped by 0 bases and J by 5 bases, with 10 bases between them. CDR3 sequence reads: CASSLARGEYGYTF. Here the CDR3 DNA reads TGTGCCAGCAGCTTAGCGCGGGGGGAGTATGGCTACACCTTC.

This clonotype was seen repeatedly, ten times or more. V gene TRBV29-1 combines with J gene TRBJ1-4; no firm D call. This CDR3 region has 12 residues. Germline assignment: CDR1 SQVTM and CDR2 ANQGSEA. The DNA of the CDR3 is TGCAGTGGGCTTGCAACTAATGAAAAACTGTTTTTT. It translates to CSGLATNEKLFF. Supplemented by reference TRBV29-1 and TRBJ1-4, the full variable domain reads SAVISQKPSRDICQRGTSLTIQCQVDSQVTMMFWYRQQPGQSLTLIATANQGSEATYESGFVIDKFPISRPNLTFSTLTVSNMSPEDSSIYLCSGLATNEKLFFGSGTQLSVL.

In this sample, this clonotype turned up many times. The gene calls are TRBV6-1 and TRBJ1-3; possibly TRBD1 for D (6 bases). The germline gives CDR1 MNHNS, CDR2 SASEGT. V was cut by 6 bases and J by 1 base, with 13 bases left in between. The CDR3 has 15 residues. CDR3 loop: CASRDGTLSGNTIYF. The DNA of the CDR3 is TGTGCCAGCAGAGACGGGACATTATCTGGAAACACCATATATTTT.

This clonotype has a count of ten or more. This chain's CDR3 is CASSAYRDAQETQYF. In nucleotides, the CDR3 is TGTGCCAGCAGCGCCTACCGGGATGCACAAGAGACCCAGTACTTC. The chain uses TRBV11-2 and TRBJ2-5; tentative D call: TRBD2 (5 bases). The germline V gene encodes CDR1 SGHAT and CDR2 FQNNGV. The CDR3 length is 15 residues. Trimming took 5 bases from V and 2 from J, leaving 15 bases between them.

This clonotype was detected only a few times. This chain connects TRBV7-3 to TRBJ1-5; 8 positions agree with TRBD1. CDR1 and CDR2 from the germline V gene are SGHTA and FQGTGA. The CDR3 consists of 13 residues. V was pared by 5 bases and J by 5 bases, with 2 bases of the junction left unmatched. The CDR3 DNA is TGTGCCAGCAGCGTGACAGGGGATCAGCCCCAGCATTTT. Its translation is CASSVTGDQPQHF.

This clonotype came up many times. The rearrangement joins TRBV29-1 to TRBJ1-6, with TRBD1 identical over 7 bases. Germline V gene lookup returns CDR1 SQVTM and CDR2 ANQGSEA. V lost 6 bases and J lost 8; bases outside the gene matches: 10. CDR3 size: 14 residues. CDR3 loop: CSVQGVPPDSPLHF. The CDR3 DNA reads as TGCAGCGTCCAGGGGGTACCGCCCGATTCACCCCTCCACTTT.

This clonotype was counted at least ten times. The chain carries TRBV4-1 and TRBJ2-7, with a possible D match to TRBD2 (5 bases). CDR1 is MGHRA and CDR2 is YSYEKL in the germline V gene. V lost 0 bases and J lost 3, with 6 bases in between. The CDR3 is 13 residues long. The CDR3 here is CASSQDSVYEQYF. The CDR3 DNA sequence: TGCGCCAGCAGCCAAGATAGCGTCTACGAGCAGTACTTC.

This clonotype was recorded many times. The DNA for the CDR3 is TGTGCCACCAGCAGAGTAGGAGGGCAGAGCAATCAGCCCCAGCATTTT. Amino acids: CATSRVGGQSNQPQHF. This chain connects TRBV15 to TRBJ1-5; D unresolved. The V end was cut by 1 base, the J end by 1 base, with 11 bases between. The V gene's germline CDR1 is LNHNV and CDR2 YYDKDF (reference sequence). The CDR3 loop spans 16 amino acids.

This clonotype was recorded at least ten times. The chain links TRBV5-1 to TRBJ2-7; no clear D. This CDR3 has 11 amino acids. CDR1 and CDR2 from the germline V gene are SGHRS and YFSETQ. V gave up 0 bases and J gave up 7 bases, with 5 bases separating them. The CDR3 is CASSLDVEQYF. The CDR3 nucleotides are TGCGCCAGCAGCTTGGATGTTGAGCAGTACTTC.

Many counts were recorded for this clonotype. This chain uses TRBV12-3 or TRBV12-4 with TRBJ2-5; the D gene is possibly TRBD2 (6 bases). The CDR3 has 14 amino acids. Trimming stripped 5 bases from V and 4 bases from J, with 14 bases between. The CDR3 is CASSAQTSVETQYF. The CDR3 DNA sequence: TGTGCCAGCAGTGCCCAGACTAGTGTAGAGACCCAGTACTTC.

This clonotype was seen a few times. The chain links TRBV6-2 or TRBV6-3 to TRBJ2-7; D not resolved. Germline assignment: CDR1 MNHEY and CDR2 SVGEGT. Trimming stripped 6 bases from V and 3 bases from J, with 9 bases between. This CDR3 is 12 amino acids long. CDR3 sequence reads: CASSRLHYEQYF. The CDR3 nucleotides are TGTGCCAGCAGCCGACTCCACTACGAGCAGTACTTC.

This clonotype was detected ten times or more. V usage is TRBV7-3 and J usage is TRBJ2-2; 11 bases align to TRBD2. The V segment lost 3 bases and the J segment 6 bases; nucleotides outside the gene matches: 9. CDR3 length: 17 amino acids. Germline CDR1 is SGHTA and CDR2 is FQGTGA. CDR3 loop: CASSFPGTSGGAGELFF. CDR3 in DNA: TGTGCCAGCAGCTTCCCCGGGACTAGCGGCGGGGCCGGGGAGCTGTTTTTT.

The chain links TRBV10-3 to TRBJ2-1; tentatively, D is TRBD2 (7 bases). This CDR3 has 13 residues. In germline, CDR1 is ENHRY, CDR2 SYGVKD. V was cut by 10 bases and J by 0 bases, with 10 bases left in between. In DNA form, the CDR3 reads TGTGCCACCGGGGGGCGCTCCTACAATGAGCAGTTCTTC. Translated, it gives CATGGRSYNEQFF.

The chain couples TRBV7-6 to TRBJ1-1, with no clear D. Germline CDR1 and CDR2: SGHVS and FNYEAQ. The V end lost 8 bases, the J end lost 5 bases, and 15 bases lay between the germline ends. This CDR3 region has 13 residues. As DNA, the CDR3 is TGTGCCAGCCGGCCAATCGAAAATACTGAAGCTTTCTTT. Encoded protein: CASRPIENTEAFF.

The rearrangement uses TRBV6-1 and TRBJ2-3; 8 bases fit TRBD2. After removal of 6 bases from V and 6 bases from J, the junction contained 8 bases not matched to a gene. Germline CDR1 reads MNHNS; CDR2 reads SASEGT. The CDR3 is made up of 14 amino acids. The chain's CDR3 is CASRGSGGPDTQYF. The CDR3 DNA sequence: TGTGCCAGCAGGGGGAGCGGGGGCCCCGATACGCAGTATTTT.

The table lists this clonotype with a few counts. The V call is TRBV10-3, the J call TRBJ2-3, with D uncertain. Looked up from germline, CDR1 is ENHRY and CDR2 is SYGVKD. The length of the CDR3 is 14 residues. V was cut by 6 bases and J by 1 base, with 11 bases left in between. CDR3 in amino acids: CAISDGRRTDTQYF. The CDR3 coding sequence is TGTGCCATCAGCGACGGGCGCCGCACAGATACGCAGTATTTT.